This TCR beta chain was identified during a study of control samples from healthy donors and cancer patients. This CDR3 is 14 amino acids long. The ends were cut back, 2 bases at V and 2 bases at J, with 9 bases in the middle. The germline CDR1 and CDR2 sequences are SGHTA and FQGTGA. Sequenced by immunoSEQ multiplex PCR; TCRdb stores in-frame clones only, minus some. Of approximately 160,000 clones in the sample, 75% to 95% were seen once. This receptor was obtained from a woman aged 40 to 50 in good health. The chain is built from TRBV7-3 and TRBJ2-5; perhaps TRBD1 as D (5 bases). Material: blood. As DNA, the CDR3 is TGTGCCAGCAGCTTATTGGGGCAGCAAGAGACCCAGTACTTC. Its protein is CASSLLGQQETQYF.